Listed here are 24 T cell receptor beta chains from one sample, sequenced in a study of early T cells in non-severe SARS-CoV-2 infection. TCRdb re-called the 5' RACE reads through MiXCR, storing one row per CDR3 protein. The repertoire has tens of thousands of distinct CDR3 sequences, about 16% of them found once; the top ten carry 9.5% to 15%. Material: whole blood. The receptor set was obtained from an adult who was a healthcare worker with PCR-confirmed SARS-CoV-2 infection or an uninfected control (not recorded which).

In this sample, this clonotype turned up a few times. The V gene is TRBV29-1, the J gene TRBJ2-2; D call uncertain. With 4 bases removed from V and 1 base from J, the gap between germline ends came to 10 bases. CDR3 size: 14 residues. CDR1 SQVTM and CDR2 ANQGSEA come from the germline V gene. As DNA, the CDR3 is TGCAGCGTTGTAAGCACCCTGAACACCGGGGAGCTGTTTTTT. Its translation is CSVVSTLNTGELFF.

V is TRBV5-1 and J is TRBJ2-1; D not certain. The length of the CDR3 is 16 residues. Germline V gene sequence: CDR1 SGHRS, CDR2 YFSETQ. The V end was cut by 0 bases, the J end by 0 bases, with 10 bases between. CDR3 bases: TGCGCCAGCAGCTTGGATTCCAGGTACTCCTACAATGAGCAGTTCTTC. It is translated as CASSLDSRYSYNEQFF.

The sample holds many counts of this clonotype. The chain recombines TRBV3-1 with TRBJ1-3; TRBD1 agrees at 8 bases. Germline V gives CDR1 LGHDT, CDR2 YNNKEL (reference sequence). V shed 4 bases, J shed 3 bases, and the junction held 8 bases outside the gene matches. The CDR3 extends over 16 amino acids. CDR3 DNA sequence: TGTGCCAGCAGCCGCCCACAGGGGGAGTTTGGAAACACCATATATTTT. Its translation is CASSRPQGEFGNTIYF.

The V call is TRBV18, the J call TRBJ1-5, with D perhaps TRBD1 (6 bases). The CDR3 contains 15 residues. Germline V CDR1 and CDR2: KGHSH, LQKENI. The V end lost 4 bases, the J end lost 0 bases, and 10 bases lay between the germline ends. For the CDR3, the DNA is TGTGCCAGCTCACTCCAACAGGGTAGCAATCAGCCCCAGCATTTT. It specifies CASSLQQGSNQPQHF.

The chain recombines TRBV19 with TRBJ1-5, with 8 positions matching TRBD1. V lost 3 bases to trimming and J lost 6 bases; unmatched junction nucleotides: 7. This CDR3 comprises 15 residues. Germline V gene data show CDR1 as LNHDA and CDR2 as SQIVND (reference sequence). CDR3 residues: CASSIGDRGSQPQHF. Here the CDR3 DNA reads TGTGCCAGTAGTATCGGAGACAGGGGAAGTCAGCCCCAGCATTTT.

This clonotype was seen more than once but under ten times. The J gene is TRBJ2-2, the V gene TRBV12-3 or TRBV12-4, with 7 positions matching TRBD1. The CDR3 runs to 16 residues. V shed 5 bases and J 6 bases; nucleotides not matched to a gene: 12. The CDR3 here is CASSPGTELSPGELFF. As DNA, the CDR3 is TGTGCCAGCAGTCCCGGGACAGAGCTCAGCCCCGGGGAGCTGTTTTTT.

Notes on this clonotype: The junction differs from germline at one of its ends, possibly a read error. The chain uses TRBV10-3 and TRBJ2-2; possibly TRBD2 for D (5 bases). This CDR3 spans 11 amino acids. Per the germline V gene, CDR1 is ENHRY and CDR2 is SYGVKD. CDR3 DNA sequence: TGTGCCATCAGTGGGTCCGGGGAGCCGTTTTTT. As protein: CAISGSGEPFF.

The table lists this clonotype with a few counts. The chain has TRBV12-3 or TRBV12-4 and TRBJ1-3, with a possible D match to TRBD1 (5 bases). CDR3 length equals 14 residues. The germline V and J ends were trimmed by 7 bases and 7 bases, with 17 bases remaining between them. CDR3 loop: CASKRDASWNTIYF. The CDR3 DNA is TGTGCCAGCAAACGGGACGCGAGTTGGAACACCATATATTTT.

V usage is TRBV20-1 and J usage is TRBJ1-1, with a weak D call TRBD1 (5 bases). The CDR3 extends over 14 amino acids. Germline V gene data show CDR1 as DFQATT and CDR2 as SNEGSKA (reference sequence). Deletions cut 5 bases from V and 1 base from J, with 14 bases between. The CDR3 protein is CSAWGASGNTEAFF. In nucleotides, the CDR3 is TGCAGTGCTTGGGGCGCATCGGGGAACACTGAAGCTTTCTTT.

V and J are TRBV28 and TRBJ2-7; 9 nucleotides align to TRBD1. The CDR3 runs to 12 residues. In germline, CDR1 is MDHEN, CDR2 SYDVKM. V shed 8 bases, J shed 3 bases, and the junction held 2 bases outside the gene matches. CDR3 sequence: CASETGGYEQYF. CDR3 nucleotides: TGTGCCAGCGAGACAGGGGGCTACGAGCAGTACTTC.

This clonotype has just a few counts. The CDR3 nucleotides read TGTGCCAGCAGTTTGAGCGGGAGGGTTCGCAATGAGCAGTTCTTC. It is translated as CASSLSGRVRNEQFF. The rearrangement joins TRBV12-3 or TRBV12-4 to TRBJ2-1; 10 bases align to TRBD2. This CDR3 region has 15 residues. V was pared by 3 bases and J by 6 bases, with 5 bases of the junction left unmatched.

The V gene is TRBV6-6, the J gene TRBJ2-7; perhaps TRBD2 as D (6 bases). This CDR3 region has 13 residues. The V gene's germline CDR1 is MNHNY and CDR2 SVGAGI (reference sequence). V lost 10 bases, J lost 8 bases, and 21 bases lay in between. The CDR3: CAIAGRVGGKQYF. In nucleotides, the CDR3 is TGTGCCATCGCGGGACGGGTCGGGGGAAAGCAGTACTTC.

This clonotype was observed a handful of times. In nucleotides, the CDR3 is TGTGCCAGCAGCTCTTCATCAAACTATGGCTACACCTTC. It specifies CASSSSSNYGYTF. The chain uses TRBV7-6 and TRBJ1-2; D uncertain. V dropped 4 bases and J dropped 2 bases, with 8 bases sitting between them. Per the germline V gene, CDR1 is SGHVS and CDR2 is FNYEAQ. CDR3 length: 13 amino acids.

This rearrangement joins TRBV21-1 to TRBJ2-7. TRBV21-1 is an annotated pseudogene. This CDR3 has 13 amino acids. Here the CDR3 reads CASSNGSSYEQYF. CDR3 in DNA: TGTGCCAGCAGCAACGGGAGCTCCTACGAGCAGTACTTC.

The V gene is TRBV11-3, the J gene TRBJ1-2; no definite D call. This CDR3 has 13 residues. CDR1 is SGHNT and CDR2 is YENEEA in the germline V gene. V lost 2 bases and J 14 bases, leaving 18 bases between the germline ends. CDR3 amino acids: CASSLTGGPPITF. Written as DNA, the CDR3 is TGTGCCAGCAGCTTAACTGGAGGCCCGCCCATTACCTTC.

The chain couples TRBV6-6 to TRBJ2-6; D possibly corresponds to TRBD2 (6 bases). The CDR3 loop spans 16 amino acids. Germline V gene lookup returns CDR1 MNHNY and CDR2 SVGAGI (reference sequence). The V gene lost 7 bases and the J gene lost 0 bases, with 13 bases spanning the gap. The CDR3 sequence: CASTLDGGSGANVLTF. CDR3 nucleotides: TGTGCCAGCACCCTTGACGGGGGCTCTGGGGCCAACGTCCTGACTTTC.

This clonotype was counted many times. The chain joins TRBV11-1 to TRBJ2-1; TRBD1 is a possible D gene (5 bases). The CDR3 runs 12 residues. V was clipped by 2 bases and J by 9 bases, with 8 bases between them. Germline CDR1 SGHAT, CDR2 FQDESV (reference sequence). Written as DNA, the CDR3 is TGTGCCAGCAGCTTAACAGGTGGTGAGCAGTTCTTC. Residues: CASSLTGGEQFF. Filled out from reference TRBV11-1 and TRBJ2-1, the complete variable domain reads EAEVAQSPRYKITEKSQAVAFWCDPISGHATLYWYRQILGQGPELLVQFQDESVVDDSQLPKDRFSAERLKGVDSTLKIQPAELGDSAMYLCASSLTGGEQFFGPGTRLTVL.

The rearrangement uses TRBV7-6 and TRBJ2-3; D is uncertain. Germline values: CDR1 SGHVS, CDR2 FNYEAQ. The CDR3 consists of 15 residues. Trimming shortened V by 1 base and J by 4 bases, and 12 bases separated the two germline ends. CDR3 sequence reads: CASSLGLSRADTQYF. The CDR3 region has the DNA TGTGCCAGCAGCTTAGGTCTGTCTAGAGCAGATACGCAGTATTTT.

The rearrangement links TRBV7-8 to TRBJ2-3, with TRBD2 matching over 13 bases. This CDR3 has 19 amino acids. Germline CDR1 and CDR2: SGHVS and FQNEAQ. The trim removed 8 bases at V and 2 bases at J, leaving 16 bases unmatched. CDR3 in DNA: TGTGCCAGCGGCGGGACTAGCGGGGAGAGGTTTCGATTCACAGATACGCAGTATTTT. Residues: CASGGTSGERFRFTDTQYF.

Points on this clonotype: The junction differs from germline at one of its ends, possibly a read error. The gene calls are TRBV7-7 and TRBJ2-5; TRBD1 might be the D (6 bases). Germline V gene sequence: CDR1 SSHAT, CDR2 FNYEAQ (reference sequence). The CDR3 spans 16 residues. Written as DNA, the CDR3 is TGTGCTAGCAGCTTAACCAGGGGTACAGGGTTGGAGACCCAGTACTTC. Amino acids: CASSLTRGTGLETQYF.

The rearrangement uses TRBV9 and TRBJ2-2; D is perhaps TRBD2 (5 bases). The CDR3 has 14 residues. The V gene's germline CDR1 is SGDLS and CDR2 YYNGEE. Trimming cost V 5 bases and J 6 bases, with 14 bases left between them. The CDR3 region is CASRQSGGAGELFF. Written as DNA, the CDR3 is TGTGCCAGCAGACAGTCCGGAGGCGCCGGGGAGCTGTTTTTT.

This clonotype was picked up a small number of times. The CDR3 nucleotides read TGTGCCTGGAGGCCAAAGCGGGGCAGGAACGAGCAGTACTTC. This sequence encodes CAWRPKRGRNEQYF. The gene calls are TRBV30 and TRBJ2-7; 7 bases match TRBD2. This CDR3 contains 14 residues. From germline, CDR1 is GTSNPN and CDR2 SVGIG (reference sequence). V shed 3 bases, J shed 5 bases, and the junction held 10 bases outside the gene matches.

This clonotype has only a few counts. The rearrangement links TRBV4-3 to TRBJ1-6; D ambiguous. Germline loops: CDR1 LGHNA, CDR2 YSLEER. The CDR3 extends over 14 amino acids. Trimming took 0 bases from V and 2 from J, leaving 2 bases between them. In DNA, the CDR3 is TGCGCCAGCAGCCAAGATGCCTATAATTCACCCCTCCACTTT. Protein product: CASSQDAYNSPLHF.

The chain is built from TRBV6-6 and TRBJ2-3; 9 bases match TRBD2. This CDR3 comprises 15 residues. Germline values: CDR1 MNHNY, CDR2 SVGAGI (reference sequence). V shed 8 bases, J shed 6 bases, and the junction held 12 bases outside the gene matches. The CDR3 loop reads CASVSRAGGWDTQYF. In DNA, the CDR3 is TGTGCCAGCGTGTCCAGAGCGGGAGGTTGGGATACGCAGTATTTT.